The sequence of this TCR beta chain was determined in a study of lymphopenia after photon versus proton radiotherapy. Whole-study results and caveats: Survival link was tested only in deceased patients; proton benefit remains a possibility. After lymphocyte nadir, photon-treated repertoires showed oligoclonal expansion, especially CD8+ Temra. A bigger post-nadir fall in TCR diversity correlated inversely with survival time in deceased patients. Proton therapy kept repertoires fairly stable, unlike photons, which gained effector/memory cells.

Here immunoSEQ multiplex PCR was the method, and the copy in TCRdb shows in-frame clones only, minus some. The sample carries approximately 29,000 clones, around 82% recorded once. As regards this clone: Its antigen is as yet unknown.

Germline values: CDR1 SGHAT, CDR2 FQNNGV. V dropped 5 bases and J dropped 1 base, with 8 bases sitting between them. This CDR3 has 13 amino acids. Sequenced here: peripheral blood, sampled from a patient treated with proton-based radiotherapy. The chain has TRBV11-2 and TRBJ1-1; D gene uncertain. The sequence derives from a woman in her seventies with pancreatic cancer. The chain's CDR3 is CASSETANTEAFF. In nucleotides, the CDR3 is TGTGCCAGCAGCGAAACAGCGAACACTGAAGCTTTCTTT.